The sequence of this TCR beta chain was determined in a study of blood T cell repertoires in COVID-19. In the study overall: Collection of acute and convalescent COVID-19 samples took place in the United States, Italy and Spain. Nucleic acid was either cDNA or gDNA, and it came from T cells, B-cell-depleted T cells, or PBMCs.

Produced via immunoSEQ multiplex PCR; TCRdb's table is partial and in-frame only. In the table there are roughly 400,000 clones, about 90% of which are singletons. The length of the CDR3 is 15 residues. With V trimmed by 4 bases and J by 4 bases, 10 bases remained unmatched. Looked up from germline, CDR1 is SGHDT and CDR2 is YYEEEE. A Seattle source enrolled patients during active infection and followed them longitudinally. Sequenced input: peripheral blood. This TCR derives from an older woman with COVID-19, enrolled during active disease. The gene calls are TRBV5-6 and TRBJ1-2, with 7 bases aligning to TRBD1. The CDR3 is CASSPDIGGVYGYTF. The CDR3 DNA reads as TGTGCCAGCAGCCCGGACATAGGGGGCGTCTATGGCTACACCTTC. The full variable domain, in which reference TRBV5-6 and TRBJ1-2 provide the parts outside the CDR3, is DAGVTQSPTHLIKTRGQQVTLRCSPKSGHDTVSWYQQALGQGPQFIFQYYEEEERQRGNFPDRFSGHQFPNYSSELNVNALLLGDSALYLCASSPDIGGVYGYTFGSGTRLTVV.